This T cell receptor (beta chain) stems from a study of blood T cell repertoires in COVID-19. For the study at large: PBMCs, B-cell-depleted T cells, or T cells provided the cDNA or gDNA that made up the material.

This CDR3 region has 15 residues. Per the germline V gene, CDR1 is SGHRS and CDR2 is YFSETQ. V lost 4 bases and J lost 5; bases outside the gene matches: 4. Per the study methods: Using reference gene primer amplification, nucleated cell counts were estimated. Measured with immunoSEQ multiplex PCR; TCRdb has only the in-frame clones, and not every one. V and J calls and clone size are given by that table; D and trimming were obtained from the DNA. The sample lists under 200,000 clones, approximately 88% occurring once. Participants, roughly 18 to 89 years old, spanned some 23 US areas. The specimen sequenced was PBMCs or T cells enriched from blood (not recorded which). The chain joins TRBV5-1 to TRBJ1-6; 9 bases agree with TRBD1. The receptor comes from a woman aged 55-70 years who had recovered from COVID-19. The CDR3 sequence is CASSLRDRDNSPLHF. CDR3 DNA sequence: TGCGCCAGCAGCCTCCGGGACAGGGATAATTCACCCCTCCACTTT.